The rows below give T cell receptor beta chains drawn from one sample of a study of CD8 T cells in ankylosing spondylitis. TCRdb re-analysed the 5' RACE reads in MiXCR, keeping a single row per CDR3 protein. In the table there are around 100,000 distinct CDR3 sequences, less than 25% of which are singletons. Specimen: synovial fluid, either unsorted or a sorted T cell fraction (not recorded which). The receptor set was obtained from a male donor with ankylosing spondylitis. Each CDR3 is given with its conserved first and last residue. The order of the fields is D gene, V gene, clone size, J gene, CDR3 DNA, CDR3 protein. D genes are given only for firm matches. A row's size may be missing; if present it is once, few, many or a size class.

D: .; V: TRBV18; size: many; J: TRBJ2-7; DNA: TGTGCCAGCACATCGGACAGAGGCGAGCAGTACTTC; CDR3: CASTSDRGEQYF
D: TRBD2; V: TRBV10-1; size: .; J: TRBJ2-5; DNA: TGCGCCAGCCGAGCGGGAATGGGTGCTCAAGAGACCCAGTACTTC; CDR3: CASRAGMGAQETQYF
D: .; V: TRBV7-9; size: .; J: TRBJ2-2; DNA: TGTGCCAGCAGCTTACTACCGGACACCGGGGAGCTGTTTTTT; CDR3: CASSLLPDTGELFF
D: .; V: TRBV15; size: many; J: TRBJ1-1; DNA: TGTGCCACCAGCACACAGGGACAGAACACTGAAGCTTTCTTT; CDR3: CATSTQGQNTEAFF
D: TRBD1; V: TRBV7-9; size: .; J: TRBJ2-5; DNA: TGTGCCAGCAGCTTCGGAACAGGGGGCACTAAAGAGACCCAGTACTTC; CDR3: CASSFGTGGTKETQYF
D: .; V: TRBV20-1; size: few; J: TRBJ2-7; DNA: TGCAGTGCAGTACTGCCTAGCGTCTCCTACGAGCAGTACTTC; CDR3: CSAVLPSVSYEQYF
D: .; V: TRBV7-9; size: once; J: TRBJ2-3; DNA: TGTGCCAGCAGCTTGGGGACGGGACCCCGTCCGGATACGCAGTATTTT; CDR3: CASSLGTGPRPDTQYF
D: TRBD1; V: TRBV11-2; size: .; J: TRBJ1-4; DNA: TGTGCCAGCAGCCCCGCTCCCACAGGGGGTGAAAAACTGTTTTTT; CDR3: CASSPAPTGGEKLFF
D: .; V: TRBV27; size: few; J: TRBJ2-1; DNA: TGTGCCAGCAGTTTATTGATTGGGGGTGAGCAGTTCTTC; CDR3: CASSLLIGGEQFF
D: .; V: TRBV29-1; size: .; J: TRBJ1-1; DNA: TGCAGCGCACGGACAAACACTGAAGCTTTCTTT; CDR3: CSARTNTEAFF
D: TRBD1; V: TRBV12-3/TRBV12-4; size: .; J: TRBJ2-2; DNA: TGTGCCAGCAGCCCTCGACAGGGCCACACCGGGGAGCTGTTTTTT; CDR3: CASSPRQGHTGELFF
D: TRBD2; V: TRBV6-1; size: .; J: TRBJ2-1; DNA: TGTGCCAGCAGTGCGCGGGAGGGCATCTACAATGAGCAGTTCTTC; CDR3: CASSAREGIYNEQFF
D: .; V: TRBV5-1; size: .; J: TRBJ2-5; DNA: TGCGCCAGCTGCCGGGACCTAGTCGGAGAGACCCAGTACTTC; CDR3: CASCRDLVGETQYF
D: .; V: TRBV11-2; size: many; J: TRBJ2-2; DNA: TGTGCCAGCAGCTTATTGGGCTCGGACACCGGGGAGCTGTTTTTT; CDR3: CASSLLGSDTGELFF
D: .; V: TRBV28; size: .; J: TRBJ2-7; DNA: TGTGCCAGCAGCCCCTTAGTGGCCGAGCAGTACTTC; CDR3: CASSPLVAEQYF
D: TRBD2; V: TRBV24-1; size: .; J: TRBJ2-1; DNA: TGTGCCACCAGTGACCGGACTAGCGGCATGGCAGTTGAGCAGTTCTTC; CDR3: CATSDRTSGMAVEQFF
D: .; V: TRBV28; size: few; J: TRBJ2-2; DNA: TGTGCCAGCCGTAGCTGGCAGGGAGACACCGGGGAGCTGTTTTTT; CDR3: CASRSWQGDTGELFF
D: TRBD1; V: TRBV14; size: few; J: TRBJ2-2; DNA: TGTGCCAGCAGCCAAGAGACAGGGTTGGGCGGGGAGCTGTTTTTT; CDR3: CASSQETGLGGELFF
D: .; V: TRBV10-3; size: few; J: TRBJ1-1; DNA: TGTGCCATCAGTGGGCGGGGGCCCGGGGAAAACACTGAAGCTTTCTTT; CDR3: CAISGRGPGENTEAFF
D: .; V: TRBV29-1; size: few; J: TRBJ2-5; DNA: TGCAGCGTAGCTCCCGACGGGGGAGAGACCCAGTACTTC; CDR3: CSVAPDGGETQYF
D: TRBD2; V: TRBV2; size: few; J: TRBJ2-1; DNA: TGTGCCAGCAGAGCCCGGACTAGCAGATACAATGAGCAGTTCTTC; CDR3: CASRARTSRYNEQFF
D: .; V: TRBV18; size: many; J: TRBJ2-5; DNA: TGTGCCAGCTCACCACCTATCTCCTGGGAGACCCAGTACTTC; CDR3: CASSPPISWETQYF
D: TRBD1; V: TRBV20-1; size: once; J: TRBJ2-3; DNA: TGCTGTGCTAGCTCCCGGACAGGGAGCACCACCACAGATACGCAGTATTTT; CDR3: CCASSRTGSTTTDTQYF
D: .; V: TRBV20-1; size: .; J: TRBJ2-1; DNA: TGCAGTGCTAGAACCCCAGGCGGTGAGCAGTTCTTC; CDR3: CSARTPGGEQFF
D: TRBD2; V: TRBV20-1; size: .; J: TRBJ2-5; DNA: TGCAGTGCTAGAGTCCGGACTAGCGCAGTTGTAGAGACCCAGTACTTC; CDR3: CSARVRTSAVVETQYF
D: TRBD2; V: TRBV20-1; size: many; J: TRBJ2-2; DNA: TGCAGTGCTAGAGACCAGACTAGCTCTACCGGGGAGCTGTTTTTT; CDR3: CSARDQTSSTGELFF
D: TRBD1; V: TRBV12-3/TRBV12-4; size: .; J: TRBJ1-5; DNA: TGTGCCAGCAGTAGGGGACAGGGATCGTATCAGCCCCAGCATTTT; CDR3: CASSRGQGSYQPQHF
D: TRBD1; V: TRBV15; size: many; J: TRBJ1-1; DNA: TGTGCCACCAGCTCATCGAGGTCAGGGGGCTGGGGTGAAGCTTTCTTT; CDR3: CATSSSRSGGWGEAFF
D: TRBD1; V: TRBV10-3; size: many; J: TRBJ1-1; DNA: TGTGCCATCAGTCCGGACAGGGGGTCCACTGAAGCTTTCTTT; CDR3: CAISPDRGSTEAFF
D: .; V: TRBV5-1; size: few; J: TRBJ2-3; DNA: TGCGCCAGCAGCTTGGATGACGCCACAGATACGCAGTATTTT; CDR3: CASSLDDATDTQYF
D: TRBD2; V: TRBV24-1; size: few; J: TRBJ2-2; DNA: TGTGCCACCAGTGATTTTCTGACTAGCGGGAGCCCGAACACCGGGGAGCTGTTTTTT; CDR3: CATSDFLTSGSPNTGELFF
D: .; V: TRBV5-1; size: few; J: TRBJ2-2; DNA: TGCGCCAGCAGCTTGGATAAAGCGACGACCGGGGAGCTGTTTTTT; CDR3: CASSLDKATTGELFF
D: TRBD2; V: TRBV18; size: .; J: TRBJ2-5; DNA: TGTGCCAGCTCGCCGACTAGCGGGGGAGAGACCCAGTACTTC; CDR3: CASSPTSGGETQYF